The 9 T cell receptor beta chains listed next were all sequenced from one sample in a study of OX40 agonist ivuxolimab in advanced cancers. The table came from immunoSEQ multiplex PCR; TCRdb's copy has only in-frame clones and leaves some out. Among fewer than 60,000 clones, approximately 86% were seen once, and the ten largest hold 11% to 15%. Material: CD4+ or CD8+ T cells sorted from blood, obtained in a trial of the OX40 agonist ivuxolimab. The receptor set was obtained from an adult with an advanced solid tumor such as melanoma, head and neck, liver or kidney cancer.

The chain has TRBV4-2 and TRBJ2-7; 8 bases fit TRBD2. V dropped 3 bases and J dropped 1; count of bases not matched to a gene: 14. Germline CDR1 LGHNA, CDR2 YNFKEQ. The CDR3 is 18 amino acids. Written as DNA, the CDR3 is TGTGCCAGCAGCCAGGGAAATGTAGTAGCGGGATTTTCCTACGAGCAGTACTTC. This sequence encodes CASSQGNVVAGFSYEQYF.

The chain joins TRBV7-8 to TRBJ2-3; D is possibly TRBD2 (5 bases). V lost 1 base to trimming and J lost 2 bases, with 7 bases between them. The CDR3 covers 14 residues. Germline V lookup: CDR1 SGHVS, CDR2 FQNEAQ. The CDR3 region has the DNA TGTGCCAGCAGCTTAGTCGGGAACACAGATACGCAGTATTTT. Translated: CASSLVGNTDTQYF.

The chain employs TRBV7-6 and TRBJ1-2; D call uncertain. Trimming shortened V by 1 base and J by 6 bases, and 9 bases separated the two germline ends. The length of the CDR3 is 13 residues. CDR1 and CDR2 (germline): SGHVS, FNYEAQ. The CDR3 loop reads CASSLGTGDGYTF. The CDR3 bases are TGTGCCAGCAGCTTAGGGACTGGGGATGGCTACACCTTC.

V is TRBV7-6 and J is TRBJ1-5; tentatively, D is TRBD1 (6 bases). The CDR3 runs to 17 residues. CDR1 is SGHVS, CDR2 FNYEAQ, per germline. V gave up 1 base and J gave up 2 bases, with 15 bases separating them. CDR3 residues: CASSLGRDTGGNQPQHF. CDR3 in DNA: TGTGCCAGCAGCTTAGGCAGGGACACTGGGGGCAATCAGCCCCAGCATTTT.

The J gene is TRBJ1-5, the V gene TRBV19; tentative D call: TRBD1 (6 bases). The CDR3 runs to 14 residues. Germline V CDR1 and CDR2: LNHDA, SQIVND (reference sequence). V was shortened by 4 bases and J by 2 bases, with 9 bases between the two germline ends. This chain's CDR3 is CASSNQGRNQPQHF. The CDR3 DNA reads TGTGCCAGTAGTAACCAGGGGCGCAATCAGCCCCAGCATTTT.

The chain couples TRBV5-1 to TRBJ1-2, with D possibly TRBD1 on 6 matching bases. Germline V CDR1 and CDR2: SGHRS, YFSETQ. Between the trimmed V and J ends, which lost 0 bases and 10 bases, there was a span of 16 bases. The CDR3 covers 14 residues. The CDR3 sequence: CASSLANRDADYTF. In DNA, the CDR3 is TGCGCCAGCAGCTTGGCTAACAGGGATGCTGACTACACCTTC.

This chain's CDR3 is CASSDSGNTEAFF. CDR3 bases: TGTGCCAGCAGTGACTCAGGGAACACTGAAGCTTTCTTT. The chain uses TRBV6-4 and TRBJ1-1; D is unclear. The CDR3 has 13 amino acids. V was trimmed by 0 bases and J by 1 base, leaving 3 bases between them. Germline CDR1 is MRHNA and CDR2 is SNTAGT.

The chain recombines TRBV9 with TRBJ1-1; maybe TRBD1 (5 bases). Germline V lookup: CDR1 SGDLS, CDR2 YYNGEE. The CDR3 contains 13 residues. With 2 bases removed from V and 1 base from J, the gap between germline ends came to 6 bases. The CDR3 DNA follows: TGTGCCAGCAGCGTGACAGAGAACACTGAAGCTTTCTTT. Protein: CASSVTENTEAFF. Combining the CDR3 with reference TRBV9 and TRBJ1-1 gives the whole variable domain DSGVTQTPKHLITATGQRVTLRCSPRSGDLSVYWYQQSLDQGLQFLIQYYNGEERAKGNILERFSAQQFPDLHSELNLSSLELGDSALYFCASSVTENTEAFFGQGTRLTVV.

This clone was observed a handful of times. This chain links TRBV27 with TRBJ1-6; 8 bases agree with TRBD1. J gave up 7 bases and V 3 bases, and 11 bases lay outside the gene matches. CDR1 and CDR2 from the germline V gene are MNHEY and SMNVEV (reference sequence). This CDR3 spans 17 amino acids. CDR3 amino acids: CASSFSPGTGLNSPLHF. CDR3 in DNA: TGTGCCAGCAGTTTCAGCCCCGGGACAGGACTCAATTCACCCCTCCACTTT.